A selection of T cell receptor beta chains follows, all from one sample in a study of identical twins' blood T cells. Using its own MiXCR run on the 5' RACE reads, TCRdb lists one record per CDR3 protein. The sample has a few hundred thousand distinct CDR3 sequences, under 30% seen once; the top ten hold 5.5% to 7%. Material: PBMCs. These receptors came from a woman aged 18-55 years in good health. Each CDR3 is given with its conserved first and last residue. D genes are given only for firm matches. Clone size is stated in some rows and not others, as once, few, many or a class when expanded.

V gene	D gene	J gene	clone size	CDR3 protein	CDR3 DNA
TRBV12-3/TRBV12-4	-	TRBJ1-3	-	CASTPTAGNTIYF	TGTGCCAGCACCCCGACAGCAGGAAACACCATATATTTT
TRBV7-2	-	TRBJ1-2	-	CASRRTGTGGYGYTF	TGTGCCAGCAGGCGAACAGGGACGGGTGGCTATGGCTACACCTTC
TRBV20-1	TRBD1	TRBJ2-3	-	CSANGDRGRADTQYF	TGCAGTGCAAACGGGGACAGGGGGCGGGCAGATACGCAGTATTTT
TRBV19	-	TRBJ2-1	-	CASRYRSVYNEQFF	TGTGCCAGTAGATACAGGAGTGTTTACAATGAGCAGTTCTTC
TRBV3-1	-	TRBJ1-1	many	CASRPNPLLRGSWGEAFF	TGTGCCAGCAGACCGAATCCACTACTTCGCGGCAGTTGGGGAGAAGCTTTCTTT
TRBV2	-	TRBJ2-2	-	CASSFPRQRSNTGELFF	TGTGCCAGCAGCTTCCCGAGACAGAGATCGAACACCGGGGAGCTGTTTTTT
TRBV20-1	-	TRBJ2-1	few	CSAALAWQRVF	TGCAGTGCTGCCCTTGCTTGGCAGAGGGTCTTC
TRBV11-2	TRBD1	TRBJ2-1	few	CASSLGGTARNEQFF	TGTGCCAGCAGCTTAGGGGGGACAGCAAGGAATGAGCAGTTCTTC
TRBV29-1	TRBD2	TRBJ2-1	few	CSVWDPGGGRVYNEQFF	TGCAGCGTGTGGGACCCTGGCGGGGGAAGGGTTTACAATGAGCAGTTCTTC
TRBV20-1	-	TRBJ1-5	-	CSARVEQIHSNQPQHF	TGCAGTGCTAGAGTCGAGCAGATCCATAGCAATCAGCCCCAGCATTTT
TRBV6-2/TRBV6-3	-	TRBJ2-7	-	CASSFPLTASYEQYF	TGTGCCAGCAGTTTCCCCCTGACAGCATCCTACGAGCAGTACTTC
TRBV7-2	TRBD1	TRBJ1-4	few	CASSLGGQGSKLFF	TGTGCCAGCAGCTTAGGGGGACAGGGGTCCAAACTGTTTTTT
TRBV20-1	TRBD1	TRBJ1-3	-	CSARYGTGSNTIYF	TGCAGTGCAAGATACGGGACAGGGAGCAACACCATATATTTT
TRBV19	-	TRBJ1-1	few	CASSSLQKNTEAFF	TGTGCCAGTAGTTCCTTGCAGAAAAACACTGAAGCTTTCTTT
TRBV7-9	-	TRBJ1-1	few	CASSQLGVTEAFF	TGTGCCAGCAGCCAATTGGGGGTTACTGAAGCTTTCTTT
TRBV7-9	-	TRBJ1-4	-	CASSLTAATNEKLFF	TGTGCCAGCAGCTTAACGGCTGCAACTAATGAAAAACTGTTTTTT
TRBV6-5	-	TRBJ2-1	-	CASSRGNEQFF	TGTGCCAGCAGTCGAGGCAATGAGCAGTTCTTC
TRBV7-6	-	TRBJ2-7	-	CASGLYSGRGYEQYF	TGTGCCAGCGGCTTATATAGTGGCCGCGGTTACGAGCAGTACTTC
TRBV6-2/TRBV6-3	TRBD2	TRBJ2-1	once	CASSSAGGSYNEQFF	TGTGCCAGCAGCTCAGCGGGGGGCTCCTACAATGAGCAGTTCTTC
TRBV6-2/TRBV6-3	TRBD2	TRBJ2-2	few	CASSPSGRDGGELFF	TGTGCCAGCAGCCCGAGCGGGAGGGATGGCGGGGAGCTGTTTTTT
TRBV12-3/TRBV12-4	-	TRBJ1-1	once	CASGQAGAGNTEAFF	TGTGCCAGCGGCCAGGCCGGGGCTGGGAACACTGAAGCTTTCTTT
TRBV5-1	TRBD1	TRBJ1-6	many	CASSLTGEGYNSPLHF	TGCGCCAGCAGCTTAACAGGGGAAGGATATAATTCACCCCTCCACTTT
TRBV19	-	TRBJ1-2	-	CASSPTRGVGYTF	TGTGCCAGTAGTCCAACCCGGGGGGTCGGCTACACCTTC
TRBV5-1	-	TRBJ2-1	many	CASSNENEQFF	TGCGCCAGCAGCAATGAGAATGAGCAGTTCTTC
TRBV6-6	-	TRBJ1-6	-	CASSREDSPLHF	TGTGCCAGCAGTCGTGAGGACTCACCCCTCCACTTT
TRBV20-1	-	TRBJ2-5	few	CSARDVPKETQYF	TGCAGTGCTAGGGATGTCCCGAAAGAGACCCAGTACTTC
TRBV20-1	TRBD1	TRBJ1-5	-	CSASTGIRNQPQHF	TGCAGTGCATCGACAGGGATTCGCAATCAGCCCCAGCATTTT
TRBV7-9	-	TRBJ1-2	-	CASSPWDRENYGYTF	TGTGCCAGCAGCCCCTGGGACCGGGAGAACTATGGCTACACCTTC
TRBV28	-	TRBJ2-7	-	CASIINFHEQYF	TGTGCCAGCATTATTAACTTCCACGAGCAGTACTTC
TRBV7-9	-	TRBJ1-1	-	CASSLGIGVEAFF	TGTGCCAGCAGCTTAGGGATAGGAGTTGAAGCTTTCTTT
TRBV10-1	-	TRBJ1-1	-	CASMEELNTEAFF	TGCGCCAGCATGGAGGAACTGAACACTGAAGCTTTCTTT